These 30 T cell receptor beta chains were sequenced from one sample in a study of T cell responses to AZD1222 COVID-19 vaccine. Using immunoSEQ multiplex PCR, the repertoire was profiled, and TCRdb retains in-frame clones only, with some absent. The data hold more than 120,000 clones, with roughly 93% observed a single time. This specimen was peripheral blood, taken 28 days after the second AZD1222 dose. These TCRs come from an adult who received the AZD1222 COVID-19 vaccine.

The table lists this clone with a few counts. The chain employs TRBV5-1 and TRBJ2-7; the D is unclear. Trimming stripped 7 bases from V and 2 bases from J, with 13 bases between. The CDR3 has 13 amino acids. Germline CDR1 reads SGHRS; CDR2 reads YFSETQ. The CDR3 DNA reads as TGCGCCAGCCACCTTGCAGGACCCTACGAGCAGTACTTC. This codes for CASHLAGPYEQYF.

This clone was found once. The chain joins TRBV12-3 or TRBV12-4 to TRBJ1-1; the D is unclear. Trimming pared 3 bases from V and 1 base from J, leaving 6 bases between. The CDR3 spans 13 residues. The CDR3: CASSFARNTEAFF. CDR3 DNA: TGTGCCAGCAGTTTCGCCAGGAACACTGAAGCTTTCTTT.

This clone was observed a single time. The genes are TRBV2 and TRBJ1-6, with 7 bases aligning to TRBD1. This CDR3 has 13 amino acids. After removal of 8 bases from V and 10 bases from J, the junction contained 8 bases not matched to a gene. The germline CDR1 and CDR2 sequences are SNHLY and FYNNEI. In DNA form, the CDR3 reads TGTGCCAGCTCGAGGAGGGGGCGGTCACCCCTCCACTTT. This translates into CASSRRGRSPLHF.

This chain links TRBV28 with TRBJ1-1; 8 nucleotides agree with TRBD1. CDR1 MDHEN and CDR2 SYDVKM come from the germline V gene. This CDR3 comprises 14 residues. Trimming took 3 bases from V and 3 from J; bases not matched to a gene: 3. The CDR3 DNA sequence: TGTGCCAGCAGTTTTTCAGGGGGCTACACTGAAGCTTTCTTT. Its translation is CASSFSGGYTEAFF.

The rearrangement links TRBV12-3 or TRBV12-4 to TRBJ1-3; a weak D match, TRBD1 (5 bases). Trimming pared 8 bases from V and 7 bases from J, leaving 12 bases between. This CDR3 has 12 amino acids. Here the CDR3 DNA reads TGTGCCAGCCTATCCCCAGGGAACACCATATATTTT. Its translation: CASLSPGNTIYF.

There are a few counts of this clone. The chain joins TRBV30 to TRBJ1-2; a possible D gene is TRBD1 (6 bases). CDR1 GTSNPN and CDR2 SVGIG come from the germline V gene (reference sequence). Between the trimmed V and J ends, which lost 2 bases and 4 bases, there was a span of 8 bases. The CDR3 totals 12 residues. CDR3 protein: CAWSRGAYGYTF. Written as DNA, the CDR3 is TGTGCCTGGAGTCGGGGGGCCTATGGCTACACCTTC.

This chain links TRBV5-6 with TRBJ2-5, with 7 positions matching TRBD1. V lost 3 bases to trimming and J lost 2 bases; unmatched junction nucleotides: 7. The germline CDR1 and CDR2 sequences are SGHDT and YYEEEE. This CDR3 has 15 residues. The chain's CDR3 is CASSSLSRGQETQYF. DNA for the CDR3: TGTGCCAGCAGCTCATTGAGCAGGGGGCAAGAGACCCAGTACTTC. Full variable domain (outside the CDR3, taken from reference TRBV5-6 and TRBJ2-5): DAGVTQSPTHLIKTRGQQVTLRCSPKSGHDTVSWYQQALGQGPQFIFQYYEEEERQRGNFPDRFSGHQFPNYSSELNVNALLLGDSALYLCASSSLSRGQETQYFGPGTRLLVL.

The V and J genes are TRBV25-1 and TRBJ1-2, with a tentative D call TRBD1 (6 bases). In germline, CDR1 is MGHDK, CDR2 SYGVNS. The V and J ends lost 2 bases and 8 bases respectively, with 18 bases between them. The CDR3 consists of 15 residues. CDR3 bases: TGTGCCAGCAGTGAACAGGGGCGAACCGCCAAGGGCTACACCTTC. Translation gives CASSEQGRTAKGYTF.

J is TRBJ1-2 and V is TRBV28, with D tentatively TRBD1 (5 bases). Germline values: CDR1 MDHEN, CDR2 SYDVKM. The V gene lost 6 bases and the J gene lost 7 bases, with 9 bases spanning the gap. This CDR3 has 11 amino acids. CDR3 in DNA: TGTGCCAGCAGCCTCAGGGTTGGCTACACCTTC. As protein: CASSLRVGYTF.

This clone was detected a few times. V usage is TRBV10-3 and J usage is TRBJ1-2, with TRBD1 matching 9 bases. J gave up 4 bases and V 6 bases, and 3 bases lay outside the gene matches. CDR3 length equals 13 residues. CDR1 and CDR2 (germline): ENHRY, SYGVKD. The CDR3 loop is CAIRGQGSYGYTF. The CDR3 DNA follows: TGTGCCATCAGGGGACAGGGATCCTATGGCTACACCTTC.

V gene TRBV2 combines with J gene TRBJ1-5; D remains unclear. Deletions cut 8 bases from V and 4 bases from J, with 12 bases between. Germline assignment: CDR1 SNHLY and CDR2 FYNNEI. This CDR3 is built from 13 residues. The DNA of the CDR3 is TGTGCCAGCGGTCGGACGGTTAATCAGCCCCAGCATTTT. Translating gives CASGRTVNQPQHF. Variable domain in full (rest from reference TRBV2 and TRBJ1-5): EPEVTQTPSHQVTQMGQEVILRCVPISNHLYFYWYRQILGQKVEFLVSFYNNEISEKSEIFDDQFSVERPDGSNFTLKIRSTKLEDSAMYFCASGRTVNQPQHFGDGTRLSIL.

This chain joins TRBV9 and TRBJ1-1, with D possibly TRBD1 on 5 matching bases. Trimming shortened V by 2 bases and J by 1 base, and 12 bases separated the two germline ends. This CDR3 region has 15 residues. Germline lookup yields CDR1 SGDLS and CDR2 YYNGEE. This chain's CDR3 is CASSVAPDRNTEAFF. As DNA, the CDR3 is TGTGCCAGCAGCGTGGCACCAGACAGGAACACTGAAGCTTTCTTT.

The chain is built from TRBV25-1 and TRBJ2-2; tentative D call: TRBD1 (5 bases). V was pared by 4 bases and J by 5 bases, with 17 bases between. The CDR3 contains 16 residues. Germline V lookup: CDR1 MGHDK, CDR2 SYGVNS. The CDR3 here is CASSASQGAGTGELFF. CDR3 DNA sequence: TGTGCCAGCAGTGCCTCACAAGGGGCTGGTACCGGGGAGCTGTTTTTT. Full variable domain (remainder filled in from reference TRBV25-1 and TRBJ2-2): EADIYQTPRYLVIGTGKKITLECSQTMGHDKMYWYQQDPGMELHLIHYSYGVNSTEKGDLSSESTVSRIRTEHFPLTLESARPSHTSQYLCASSASQGAGTGELFFGEGSRLTVL.

The V call is TRBV19, the J call TRBJ1-1; no definite D call. Germline V CDR1 and CDR2: LNHDA, SQIVND (reference sequence). This CDR3 is 14 amino acids long. V lost 10 bases and J 1 base, leaving 16 bases between the germline ends. The CDR3 coding sequence is TGTGCCATCTCGACCGGGAGTACGAACACTGAAGCTTTCTTT. This translates into CAISTGSTNTEAFF. Full variable domain (outside the CDR3, taken from reference TRBV19 and TRBJ1-1): DGGITQSPKYLFRKEGQNVTLSCEQNLNHDAMYWYRQDPGQGLRLIYYSQIVNDFQKGDIAEGYSVSREKKESFPLTVTSAQKNPTAFYLCAISTGSTNTEAFFGQGTRLTVV.

The chain is built from TRBV7-2 and TRBJ1-1, with D possibly TRBD1 on 5 matching bases. The CDR3 contains 14 residues. The germline gives CDR1 SGHTA, CDR2 FQGNSA. Trimming took 1 base from V and 0 from J, leaving 6 bases between them. This CDR3 reads CASSLEGMNTEAFF. In DNA form, the CDR3 reads TGTGCCAGCAGCTTAGAGGGGATGAACACTGAAGCTTTCTTT.

The genes are TRBV18 and TRBJ2-3, with a weak D call TRBD2 (5 bases). Germline values: CDR1 KGHSH, CDR2 LQKENI. This CDR3 has 14 amino acids. Between the trimmed V and J ends, which lost 2 bases and 3 bases, there was a span of 9 bases. CDR3 bases: TGTGCCAGCTCACCAGCGAGGACTACAGATACGCAGTATTTT. Translated: CASSPARTTDTQYF.

The chain has TRBV18 and TRBJ1-1; no definite D call. V was shortened by 6 bases and J by 1 base, with 9 bases between the two germline ends. CDR1 KGHSH and CDR2 LQKENI come from the germline V gene. The CDR3 has 13 residues. In DNA, the CDR3 is TGTGCCAGCTCTCTTGACGGGAACACTGAAGCTTTCTTT. Its translation: CASSLDGNTEAFF.

This clone appeared a single time. Within the sample, other DNA sequences also encode this same CDR3. The genes are TRBV12-3 or TRBV12-4 and TRBJ2-1; D is uncertain. CDR3 size: 11 residues. V was cut by 1 base and J by 9 bases, with 4 bases left in between. CDR3 bases: TGTGCCAGCAGTTTAGGAGGTGAGCAGTTCTTC. It codes for CASSLGGEQFF.

The chain employs TRBV9 and TRBJ1-6; D uncertain. The CDR3 runs to 17 residues. V was cut by 2 bases and J by 4 bases, with 16 bases left in between. CDR1 and CDR2 from the germline V gene are SGDLS and YYNGEE. CDR3 coding DNA: TGTGCCAGCAGCGTTACCACCCAAGGGCGGTATAATTCACCCCTCCACTTT. Its translation is CASSVTTQGRYNSPLHF.

V usage is TRBV7-9 and J usage is TRBJ1-2; D unresolved. CDR3 length: 12 residues. Germline V gives CDR1 SEHNR, CDR2 FQNEAQ (reference sequence). The ends were cut back, 7 bases at V and 5 bases at J, with 11 bases in the middle. The CDR3 DNA is TGTGCCAGCACCGTTGGGGAATATGGCTACACCTTC. Protein sequence: CASTVGEYGYTF.

The J gene is TRBJ1-5, the V gene TRBV11-2; D is unclear. Trimming removed 6 bases at V and 4 bases at J, with 10 bases between. Germline values: CDR1 SGHAT, CDR2 FQNNGV. CDR3 length: 13 residues. Here the CDR3 DNA reads TGTGCCAGCAGTAAAAACCGGAATCAGCCCCAGCATTTT. Its translation is CASSKNRNQPQHF.

The CDR3 region is CASKTEGGKFF. The CDR3 region has the DNA TGTGCCAGCAAAACGGAAGGGGGTAAATTCTTT. The chain joins TRBV6-6 to TRBJ1-1; weak D call: TRBD1 (6 bases). Germline CDR1 MNHNY, CDR2 SVGAGI (reference sequence). The V end lost 7 bases, the J end lost 14 bases, and 17 bases lay between the germline ends. CDR3 length: 11 amino acids.

The genes are TRBV11-2 and TRBJ2-2, with TRBD1 matching over 8 bases. Germline CDR1 is SGHAT and CDR2 is FQNNGV. The CDR3 has 17 amino acids. J gave up 2 bases and V 5 bases, and 10 bases lay outside the gene matches. The CDR3 is CASSPGQGELNTGELFF. CDR3 coding DNA: TGTGCCAGCAGCCCAGGACAGGGTGAATTAAACACCGGGGAGCTGTTTTTT. The full variable domain, with the rest looked up from reference TRBV11-2 and TRBJ2-2, is EAGVAQSPRYKIIEKRQSVAFWCNPISGHATLYWYQQILGQGPKLLIQFQNNGVVDDSQLPKDRFSAERLKGVDSTLKIQPAKLEDSAVYLCASSPGQGELNTGELFFGEGSRLTVL.

This rearrangement joins TRBV18 to TRBJ1-3; D gene uncertain. CDR1 is KGHSH, CDR2 LQKENI, per germline. Trimming left V 6 bases short and J 0 bases short, with 15 bases between. CDR3 length equals 16 residues. CDR3 sequence: CASSSSDGLSGNTIYF. The CDR3 DNA sequence: TGTGCCAGCTCGTCTTCCGACGGGCTCTCTGGAAACACCATATATTTT. The variable domain in full, completed from reference TRBV18 and TRBJ1-3, reads NAGVMQNPRHLVRRRGQEARLRCSPMKGHSHVYWYRQLPEEGLKFMVYLQKENIIDESGMPKERFSAEFPKEGPSILRIQQVVRGDSAAYFCASSSSDGLSGNTIYFGEGSWLTVV.

The CDR3: CASSSTGGSSGYTF. For the CDR3, the DNA is TGTGCCAGCAGTTCCACAGGGGGCTCATCGGGCTACACCTTC. The rearrangement uses TRBV6-5 and TRBJ1-2; 9 positions agree with TRBD1. The J segment lost 8 bases and the V segment lost 4 bases, leaving 8 bases of the junction unmatched. CDR3 size: 14 residues. The V gene's germline CDR1 is MNHEY and CDR2 SVGAGI.

This chain connects TRBV19 to TRBJ1-5, with a weak D call TRBD1 (5 bases). The germline V and J ends were trimmed by 3 bases and 5 bases, with 8 bases remaining between them. The V gene's germline CDR1 is LNHDA and CDR2 SQIVND (reference sequence). The CDR3 is made up of 13 amino acids. In DNA, the CDR3 is TGTGCCAGTAGTATGAGCAGGGATCAGCCCCAGCATTTT. It codes for CASSMSRDQPQHF.

The chain links TRBV19 to TRBJ2-5; no clear D gene. CDR3 length equals 12 residues. Trimming took off 7 bases at V and 7 bases at J, with 13 bases between the two ends. CDR1 is LNHDA, CDR2 SQIVND, per germline (reference sequence). In DNA form, the CDR3 reads TGTGCCAGTACTTCCCCCGGTGGGACCCAGTACTTC. It yields the protein CASTSPGGTQYF. Combining the CDR3 with reference TRBV19 and TRBJ2-5 gives the whole variable domain DGGITQSPKYLFRKEGQNVTLSCEQNLNHDAMYWYRQDPGQGLRLIYYSQIVNDFQKGDIAEGYSVSREKKESFPLTVTSAQKNPTAFYLCASTSPGGTQYFGPGTRLLVL.

The rearrangement links TRBV25-1 to TRBJ1-5; 7 positions agree with TRBD1. The CDR3 consists of 15 residues. Unmatched junction bases numbered 6, after V lost 6 bases and J lost 1 base. Germline V gene data show CDR1 as MGHDK and CDR2 as SYGVNS. Here the CDR3 DNA reads TGTGCCAGCAGCGAGGGACAGCAAAGCAATCAGCCCCAGCATTTT. It specifies CASSEGQQSNQPQHF.

The genes are TRBV6-5 and TRBJ1-6; D is unclear. In germline, CDR1 is MNHEY, CDR2 SVGAGI. Trimming removed 7 bases at V and 8 bases at J, with 12 bases between. The CDR3 runs to 13 residues. CDR3: CASTEDWDSPLHF. As DNA, the CDR3 is TGTGCCAGCACGGAGGATTGGGATTCACCCCTCCACTTT.

This chain connects TRBV25-1 to TRBJ2-7; D is uncertain. CDR3 length: 12 amino acids. Trimming stripped 3 bases from V and 7 bases from J, with 10 bases between. Germline assignment: CDR1 MGHDK and CDR2 SYGVNS. The CDR3 reads CASSDLTPEQYF. Written as DNA, the CDR3 is TGTGCCAGCAGTGATCTTACGCCGGAGCAGTACTTC.